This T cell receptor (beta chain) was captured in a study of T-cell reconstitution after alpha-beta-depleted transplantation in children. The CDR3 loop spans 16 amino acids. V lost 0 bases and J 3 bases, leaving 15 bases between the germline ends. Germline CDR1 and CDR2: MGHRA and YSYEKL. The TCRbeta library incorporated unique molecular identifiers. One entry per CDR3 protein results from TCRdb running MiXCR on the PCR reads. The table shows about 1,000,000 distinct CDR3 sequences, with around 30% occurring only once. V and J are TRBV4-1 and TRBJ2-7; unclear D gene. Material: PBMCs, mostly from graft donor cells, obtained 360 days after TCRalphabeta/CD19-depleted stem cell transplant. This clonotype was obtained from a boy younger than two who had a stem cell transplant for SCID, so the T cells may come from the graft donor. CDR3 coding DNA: TGCGCCAGCAGCCAAGAGCAAAAGAGGTTTTTCTACGAGCAGTACTTC. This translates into CASSQEQKRFFYEQYF.